Sequencing of this T cell receptor (beta chain) was carried out in a study of cytomegalovirus exposure and HLA in healthy donors. The CDR3 length is 16 residues. CDR1 and CDR2 from the germline V gene are MNHNY and SVGAGI (reference sequence). The V gene end was trimmed by 5 bases and the J gene end by 4 bases; junction bases not matched to a gene: 11. A multiplex PCR was run with 60 Vbeta primers and 13 Jbeta primers. Here immunoSEQ multiplex PCR was the method, and the copy in TCRdb shows in-frame clones only, minus some. The data contain 150,000 to 200,000 clones, more than 80% of them seen just once; the ten biggest clones take up 4.8%. As regards this clone: Its antigen remains unknown.

Findings of the study overall: Across donors, sequencing depth was assumed by presence/absence analyses to be roughly uniform. In vitro work confirmed that three CMV-associated chains recognize CMV antigens. Later work found most CMV-associated TCR beta chains apparently HLA-restricted.

This receptor was taken from a man between 18 and 29 years old in good health and CMV-seronegative. This chain joins TRBV6-6 and TRBJ1-2; 9 nucleotides match TRBD1. Material for sequencing was PBMCs. The DNA for the CDR3 is TGTGCCAGCAGTCGTCGGGACAGGGAAACTGGCTATGGCTACACCTTC. Its protein product is CASSRRDRETGYGYTF.